This passage covers 3 T cell receptor beta chains from one sample sequenced in a study of blood T cell repertoires in COVID-19. Sequenced by immunoSEQ multiplex PCR; TCRdb stores in-frame clones only, minus some. The sample shows just over 350,000 clones, 70% to 90% of them seen only once. Material for sequencing was peripheral blood. The receptors were gathered from a woman aged 55 to 70 with COVID-19, enrolled during active disease.

This clone was found once. The chain combines TRBV6-1 with TRBJ2-7, with TRBD2 matching 8 bases. The CDR3 contains 15 residues. In germline, CDR1 is MNHNS, CDR2 SASEGT. The J segment lost 6 bases and the V segment lost 2 bases, leaving 9 bases of the junction unmatched. The CDR3 is CASSERLASSAEQYF. The CDR3 nucleotides are TGTGCCAGCAGTGAACGACTAGCGTCTTCGGCCGAGCAGTACTTC.

The gene calls are TRBV5-4 and TRBJ1-1, with 9 bases aligning to TRBD1. The length of the CDR3 is 14 residues. V lost 3 bases and J lost 3; bases outside the gene matches: 3. Germline CDR1 and CDR2: SGHNT and YYREEE (reference sequence). Here the CDR3 reads CASSWGQGDTEAFF. CDR3 sequence (DNA): TGTGCCAGCAGCTGGGGACAGGGCGACACTGAAGCTTTCTTT.

This chain connects TRBV7-6 to TRBJ2-5, with D uncertain. The germline gives CDR1 SGHVS, CDR2 FNYEAQ. This CDR3 has 15 amino acids. Trimming stripped 1 base from V and 0 bases from J, with 9 bases between. The CDR3 is CASSLVRQYQETQYF. The CDR3 DNA sequence: TGTGCCAGCAGCTTAGTTCGCCAGTACCAAGAGACCCAGTACTTC.